The source of this TCR beta chain is a study of T cell responses to AZD1222 COVID-19 vaccine. TCRdb's table, derived via immunoSEQ multiplex PCR, lists solely in-frame clones and lacks some. The table has approximately 150,000 clones, nearly 90% seen once. Germline assignment: CDR1 MDHEN and CDR2 SYDVKM. The CDR3 sequence is 16 residues long. V lost 3 bases to trimming and J lost 7 bases; unmatched junction nucleotides: 9. The TCR originated in an adult who received the MenACWY meningococcal vaccine as a control. This rearrangement joins TRBV28 to TRBJ2-1; 10 nucleotides match TRBD1. Specimen: peripheral blood, collected 28 days after the second dose of the MenACWY control vaccine. The DNA of the CDR3 is TGTGCCAGCAGTTTCTCTCGACAGGGGGCGCCGAATGAGCAGTTCTTC. Protein sequence: CASSFSRQGAPNEQFF.